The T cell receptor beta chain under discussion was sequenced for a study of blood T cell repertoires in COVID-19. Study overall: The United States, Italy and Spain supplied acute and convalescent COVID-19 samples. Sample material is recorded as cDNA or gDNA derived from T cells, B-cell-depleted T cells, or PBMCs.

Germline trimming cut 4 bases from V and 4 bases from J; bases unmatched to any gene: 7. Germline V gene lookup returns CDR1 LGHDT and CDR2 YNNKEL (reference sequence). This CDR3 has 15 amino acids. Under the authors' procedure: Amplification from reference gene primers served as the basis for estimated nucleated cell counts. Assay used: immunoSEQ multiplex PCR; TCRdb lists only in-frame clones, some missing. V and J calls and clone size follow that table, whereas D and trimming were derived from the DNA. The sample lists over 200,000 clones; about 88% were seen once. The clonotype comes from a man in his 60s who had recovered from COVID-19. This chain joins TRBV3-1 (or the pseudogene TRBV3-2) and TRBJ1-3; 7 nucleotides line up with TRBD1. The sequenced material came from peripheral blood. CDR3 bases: TGTGCCAGCAGCCCCACACAGGGGTCCGGAAACACCATATATTTT. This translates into CASSPTQGSGNTIYF.